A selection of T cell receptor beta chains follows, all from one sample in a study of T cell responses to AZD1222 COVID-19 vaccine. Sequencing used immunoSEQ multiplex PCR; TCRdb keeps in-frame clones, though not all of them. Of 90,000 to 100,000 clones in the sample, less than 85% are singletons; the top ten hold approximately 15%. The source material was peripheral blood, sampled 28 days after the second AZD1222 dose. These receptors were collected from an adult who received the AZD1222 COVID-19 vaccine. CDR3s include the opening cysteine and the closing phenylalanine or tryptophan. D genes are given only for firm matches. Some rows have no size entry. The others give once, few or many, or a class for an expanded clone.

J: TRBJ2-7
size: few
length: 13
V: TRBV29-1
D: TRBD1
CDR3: CSAGQQSTYEQYF
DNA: TGCAGCGCGGGACAGCAATCCACCTACGAGCAGTACTTC

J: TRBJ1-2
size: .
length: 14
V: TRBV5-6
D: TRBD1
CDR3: CASSVGQAIYGYTF
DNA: TGTGCCAGCAGCGTGGGACAGGCGATCTATGGCTACACCTTC

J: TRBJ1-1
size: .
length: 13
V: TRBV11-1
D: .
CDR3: CASSPVRGTEAFF
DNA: TGTGCCAGCAGCCCGGTGAGGGGCACTGAAGCTTTCTTT

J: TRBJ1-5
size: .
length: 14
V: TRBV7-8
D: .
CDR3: CASSNHGRNQPQHF
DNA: TGTGCCAGCAGCAATCATGGGCGCAATCAGCCCCAGCATTTT

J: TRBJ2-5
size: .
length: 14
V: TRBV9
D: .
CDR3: CASSVESFQETQYF
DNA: TGTGCCAGCAGCGTAGAGTCCTTTCAAGAGACCCAGTACTTC

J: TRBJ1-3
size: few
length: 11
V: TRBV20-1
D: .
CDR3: CSAVLGNTIYF
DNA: TGCAGTGCTGTACTAGGAAACACCATATATTTT

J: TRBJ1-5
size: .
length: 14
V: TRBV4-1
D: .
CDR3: CASSPRYSNQPQHF
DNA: TGCGCCAGCAGTCCGAGGTATAGCAATCAGCCCCAGCATTTT

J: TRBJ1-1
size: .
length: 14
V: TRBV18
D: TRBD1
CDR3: CASSPETGYTEAFF
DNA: TGTGCCAGCTCACCGGAGACAGGGTACACTGAAGCTTTCTTT

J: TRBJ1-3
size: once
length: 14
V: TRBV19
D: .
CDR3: CASKRGGTGNTIYF
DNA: TGTGCCAGTAAGAGGGGGGGAACTGGAAACACCATATATTTT

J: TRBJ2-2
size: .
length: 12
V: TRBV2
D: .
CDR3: CASSIYTGELFF
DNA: TGTGCCAGCAGTATTTACACCGGGGAGCTGTTTTTT

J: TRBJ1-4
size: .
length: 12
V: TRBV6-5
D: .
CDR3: CASSTHPGTPFF
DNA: TGTGCCAGCAGTACTCACCCCGGGACACCGTTTTTT

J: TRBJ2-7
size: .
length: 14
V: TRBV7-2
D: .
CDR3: CASSNRGGTYEQYF
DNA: TGTGCCAGCAGCAACCGAGGGGGTACCTACGAGCAGTACTTC

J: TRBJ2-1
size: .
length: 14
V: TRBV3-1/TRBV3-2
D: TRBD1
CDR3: CASSQGTGAGEQFF
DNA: TGTGCCAGCAGCCAAGGGACAGGGGCTGGGGAGCAGTTCTTC

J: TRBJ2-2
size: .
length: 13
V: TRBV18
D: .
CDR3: CASSPDLTGELFF
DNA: TGTGCCAGCTCACCGGACCTAACCGGGGAGCTGTTTTTT

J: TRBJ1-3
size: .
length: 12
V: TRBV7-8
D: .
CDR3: CASRREGNTIYF
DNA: TGTGCCAGCCGCCGGGAAGGAAACACCATATATTTT

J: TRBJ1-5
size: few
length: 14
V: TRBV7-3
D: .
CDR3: CASSLGQGDQPQHF
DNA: TGTGCCAGCAGCTTAGGGCAGGGAGATCAGCCCCAGCATTTT

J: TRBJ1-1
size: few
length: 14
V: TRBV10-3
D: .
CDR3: CAISESPSNTEAFF
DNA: TGTGCCATCAGTGAGTCCCCGTCGAACACTGAAGCTTTCTTT